This T cell receptor beta chain was identified in a study of blood T cell repertoires in COVID-19. Participants reported their clinical history, and cohort assignment relied on those reports. Only in-frame clones appear in the TCRdb table, and some are missing; sequencing was by immunoSEQ multiplex PCR. The data hold 200,000 to 250,000 clones, with around 81% observed a single time. Sequencing used PBMCs or T cells enriched from blood (not recorded which). This TCR derives from a woman in her forties or fifties with acute COVID-19.

The DNA of the CDR3 is TGTGCCAGCAGGGGAGCAGTCACCGGGGAGCTGTTTTTT. This encodes CASRGAVTGELFF. The rearrangement uses TRBV5-6 and TRBJ2-2, with a weak D call TRBD2 (5 bases). Deletions cut 5 bases from V and 4 bases from J, with 9 bases between. The CDR3 consists of 13 residues. From germline, CDR1 is SGHDT and CDR2 YYEEEE. The full variable domain, its missing parts supplied by reference TRBV5-6 and TRBJ2-2, is DAGVTQSPTHLIKTRGQQVTLRCSPKSGHDTVSWYQQALGQGPQFIFQYYEEEERQRGNFPDRFSGHQFPNYSSELNVNALLLGDSALYLCASRGAVTGELFFGEGSRLTVL.